The present entry profiles one T cell receptor (beta chain) with its context. Time point noted: pretreatment peripheral blood. Per-patient samples, pretreatment and on-treatment, numbered 1 to 8. This entry belongs to a study of PD-L1 blockade in urothelial cancer. In the study overall: Males with bladder-origin urothelial cancer constituted about 85% of the 29 patients. Chemotherapy regimens numbering 0 to 3 had been given to patients. T cell content in blood samples showed a median of 141,255.

V was pared by 7 bases and J by 3 bases, with 12 bases between. CDR1 and CDR2 from the germline V gene are MNHNS and SASEGT. This CDR3 region has 13 residues. The assay was immunoSEQ multiplex PCR, and TCRdb's table has in-frame clones only and misses some. The sample records 30,000 to 40,000 clones, about 89% being singletons. The sample was PBMCs, taken around atezolizumab (anti-PD-L1) treatment. This TCR derives from a woman in her sixties with urothelial cancer. This chain uses TRBV6-1 with TRBJ2-5; possibly TRBD1 for D (5 bases). The CDR3 bases are TGTGCCAGCACCCGGACCAGGGAAGAGACCCAGTACTTC. Translation gives CASTRTREETQYF.